This T cell receptor beta chain was sequenced in a study of blood T cell repertoires in COVID-19. Study details: The United States, Italy and Spain supplied acute and convalescent COVID-19 samples.

Under the authors' procedure: Amplification of reference gene primers provided the estimated nucleated cell counts. Produced via immunoSEQ multiplex PCR; TCRdb's table is partial and in-frame only. That table furnishes V, J and clone size, whereas the DNA furnished D and trimming. Of a few hundred thousand clones in the sample, over 75% were seen once. The CDR3 extends over 15 amino acids. CDR1 is MNHNS, CDR2 SASEGT, per germline. Regarding this clone: A read error may produce the germline difference seen at one junction end.

The source of this sequence is a man aged 25 to 40 in a cohort exposed to, infected with or recovered from COVID-19 (not recorded which). Sequencing was carried out using PBMCs or T cells enriched from blood (not recorded which). This chain joins TRBV6-1 and TRBJ2-1; a weak D match, TRBD1 (6 bases). In DNA form, the CDR3 reads TGTGCCAGCAGAGAAGGACAGTCTCCCTACAATGAGCAGTTCTTC. Translating it yields CASREGQSPYNEQFF.